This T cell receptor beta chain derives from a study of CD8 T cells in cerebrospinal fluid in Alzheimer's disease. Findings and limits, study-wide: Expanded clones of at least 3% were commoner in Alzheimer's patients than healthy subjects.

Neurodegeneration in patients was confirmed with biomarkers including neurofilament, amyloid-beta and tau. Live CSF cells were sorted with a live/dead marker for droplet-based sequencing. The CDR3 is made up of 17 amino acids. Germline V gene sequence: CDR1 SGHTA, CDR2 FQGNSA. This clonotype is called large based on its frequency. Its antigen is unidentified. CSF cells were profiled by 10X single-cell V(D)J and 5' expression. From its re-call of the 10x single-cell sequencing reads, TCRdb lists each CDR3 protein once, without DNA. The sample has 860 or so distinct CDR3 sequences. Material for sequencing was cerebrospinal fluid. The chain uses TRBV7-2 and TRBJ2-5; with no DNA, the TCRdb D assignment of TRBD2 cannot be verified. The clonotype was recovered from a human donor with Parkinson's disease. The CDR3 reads CASKLGVGRGSQETQYF.